What follows are 32 T cell receptor beta chains derived from one specimen sequenced in a study of control samples from healthy donors and cancer patients. Assay: immunoSEQ multiplex PCR; the TCRdb copy retains only in-frame clones and omits some. The data show about 410,000 clones, roughly 90% seen once. Input material: PBMCs. The origin of the receptors is a man aged 35-49 years with head and neck cancer.

The chain couples TRBV4-1 to TRBJ2-1; D gene uncertain. CDR1 and CDR2 (germline): MGHRA, YSYEKL. V was trimmed by 1 base and J by 0 bases, leaving 7 bases between them. The CDR3 has 15 residues. The CDR3 region is CASSQVRASYNEQFF. The CDR3 nucleotides read TGCGCCAGCAGCCAAGTACGCGCCTCCTACAATGAGCAGTTCTTC.

The chain joins TRBV5-1 to TRBJ2-5; tentative D call: TRBD1 (6 bases). Germline CDR1 SGHRS, CDR2 YFSETQ. The V end was cut by 0 bases, the J end by 1 base, with 10 bases between. The CDR3 spans 15 residues. The CDR3 reads CASSLDDRSQETQYF. The DNA for the CDR3 is TGCGCCAGCAGCTTGGATGACAGGTCCCAAGAGACCCAGTACTTC.

This clone was counted once. V and J are TRBV11-2 and TRBJ1-1; D perhaps matches TRBD1 (5 bases). This CDR3 contains 13 residues. Per the germline V gene, CDR1 is SGHAT and CDR2 is FQNNGV. V lost 3 bases and J lost 1, with 6 bases in between. The CDR3 nucleotides read TGTGCCAGCAGCTTGGGGGGGAACACTGAAGCTTTCTTT. Protein product: CASSLGGNTEAFF.

The chain recombines TRBV19 with TRBJ2-1; D remains ambiguous. This CDR3 comprises 15 residues. Trimming took off 2 bases at V and 5 bases at J, with 13 bases between the two ends. Germline CDR1 reads LNHDA; CDR2 reads SQIVND (reference sequence). This CDR3 is CASSILAPPHNEQFF. As DNA, the CDR3 is TGTGCCAGTAGTATATTAGCCCCCCCCCACAATGAGCAGTTCTTC.

The chain joins TRBV20-1 to TRBJ1-1; TRBD1 aligns across 9 bases. The V segment lost 5 bases and the J segment 11 bases; nucleotides outside the gene matches: 6. CDR1 is DFQATT, CDR2 SNEGSKA, per germline (reference sequence). The CDR3 runs 11 residues. The DNA of the CDR3 is TGCAGTGCTTTACAGGGGGCGATGGCTTTCTTT. Translation: CSALQGAMAFF.

The chain is built from TRBV11-2 and TRBJ1-5, with D hard to call. The CDR3 consists of 14 residues. With 0 bases removed from V and 1 base from J, the gap between germline ends came to 4 bases. The V gene's germline CDR1 is SGHAT and CDR2 FQNNGV. In DNA, the CDR3 is TGTGCCAGCAGCTTAGAGAAGAGCAATCAGCCCCAGCATTTT. Translated, it gives CASSLEKSNQPQHF. The variable domain in full, with the rest retrieved from reference TRBV11-2 and TRBJ1-5, is EAGVAQSPRYKIIEKRQSVAFWCNPISGHATLYWYQQILGQGPKLLIQFQNNGVVDDSQLPKDRFSAERLKGVDSTLKIQPAKLEDSAVYLCASSLEKSNQPQHFGDGTRLSIL.

J is TRBJ1-5 and V is TRBV12-3 or TRBV12-4; D remains ambiguous. The CDR3 consists of 13 residues. The V end was cut by 3 bases, the J end by 7 bases, with 10 bases between. The CDR3 is CASSFGGPQPQHF. In nucleotides, the CDR3 is TGTGCCAGCAGTTTCGGAGGTCCCCAGCCCCAGCATTTT.

V is TRBV30 and J is TRBJ2-1; tentative D call: TRBD2 (6 bases). The CDR3 has 12 residues. With 4 bases removed from V and 9 bases from J, the gap between germline ends came to 13 bases. Germline lookup yields CDR1 GTSNPN and CDR2 SVGIG (reference sequence). The CDR3 is CAWTPGGSEQFF. In DNA, the CDR3 is TGTGCCTGGACCCCCGGGGGTTCTGAGCAGTTCTTC. Using reference TRBV30 and TRBJ2-1 for the parts outside the CDR3, the full variable domain is SQTIHQWPATLVQPVGSPLSLECTVEGTSNPNLYWYRQAAGRGLQLLFYSVGIGQISSEVPQNLSASRPQDRQFILSSKKLLLSDSGFYLCAWTPGGSEQFFGPGTRLTVL.

The rearrangement links TRBV3-1 (or the pseudogene TRBV3-2) to TRBJ2-7; no clear D gene. The CDR3 extends over 15 amino acids. The V and J ends lost 2 bases and 3 bases respectively, with 14 bases between them. CDR1 is LGHDT and CDR2 is YNNKEL in the germline V gene (reference sequence). The CDR3 sequence: CASSQPGGLNYEQYF. Written as DNA, the CDR3 is TGTGCCAGCAGCCAACCGGGCGGCCTTAACTACGAGCAGTACTTC.

The chain couples TRBV11-3 to TRBJ1-1, with D tentatively TRBD1 (5 bases). Germline lookup yields CDR1 SGHNT and CDR2 YENEEA. With 6 bases removed from V and 1 base from J, the gap between germline ends came to 12 bases. The CDR3 is 14 amino acids. In DNA form, the CDR3 reads TGTGCCAGCAGTCAGGGAGGGGCGAACACTGAAGCTTTCTTT. This encodes CASSQGGANTEAFF. Filled out from reference TRBV11-3 and TRBJ1-1, the complete variable domain reads EAGVVQSPRYKIIEKKQPVAFWCNPISGHNTLYWYLQNLGQGPELLIRYENEEAVDDSQLPKDRFSAERLKGVDSTLKIQPAELGDSAVYLCASSQGGANTEAFFGQGTRLTVV.

CDR3 DNA sequence: TGTGCCAGCAGCCAAGATCGAAGGGCAGGAAGTATGAACACTGAAGCTTTCTTT. This codes for CASSQDRRAGSMNTEAFF. The V and J genes are TRBV3-1 (or the pseudogene TRBV3-2) and TRBJ1-1; D gene ambiguous. The CDR3 contains 18 residues. CDR1 is LGHDT, CDR2 YNNKEL, per germline (reference sequence). Deletions cut 0 bases from V and 0 bases from J, with 17 bases between.

The chain combines TRBV3-1 (or the pseudogene TRBV3-2) with TRBJ2-1, with 8 bases identical to TRBD1. This CDR3 is 13 amino acids long. The germline V gene encodes CDR1 LGHDT and CDR2 YNNKEL (reference sequence). V was pared by 1 base and J by 15 bases, with 8 bases of the junction left unmatched. CDR3 nucleotides: TGTGCCAGCAGCCAAGTACTAGGACAGGGTGCGTTCTTC. Amino acids: CASSQVLGQGAFF.

J is TRBJ2-7 and V is TRBV6-5, with D tentatively TRBD1 or TRBD2 (5 bases each). The V and J ends lost 10 bases and 4 bases respectively, with 23 bases between them. Germline CDR1 reads MNHEY; CDR2 reads SVGAGI. CDR3 length: 15 residues. The CDR3 DNA follows: TGTGCCACCTACAGGACTTGGGGGAGAGGGTACGAGCAGTACTTC. Protein product: CATYRTWGRGYEQYF.

The chain links TRBV30 to TRBJ1-1; 8 bases align to TRBD1. Germline lookup yields CDR1 GTSNPN and CDR2 SVGIG (reference sequence). The CDR3 is 13 amino acids. V was clipped by 2 bases and J by 10 bases; unmatched bases: 9. The CDR3 loop reads CAWSSGGGVGAFF. CDR3 nucleotide sequence: TGTGCCTGGAGTTCAGGGGGCGGTGTGGGAGCTTTCTTT. Combining the CDR3 with reference TRBV30 and TRBJ1-1 gives the whole variable domain SQTIHQWPATLVQPVGSPLSLECTVEGTSNPNLYWYRQAAGRGLQLLFYSVGIGQISSEVPQNLSASRPQDRQFILSSKKLLLSDSGFYLCAWSSGGGVGAFFGQGTRLTVV.

The V gene is TRBV9, the J gene TRBJ2-3; 8 bases are shared with TRBD2. V was pared by 5 bases and J by 7 bases, with 12 bases of the junction left unmatched. The CDR3 consists of 15 residues. The germline CDR1 and CDR2 sequences are SGDLS and YYNGEE. The CDR3 reads CASSSAGGRWYTQYF. CDR3 nucleotides: TGTGCCAGCAGTTCGGCGGGGGGCCGTTGGTATACGCAGTATTTT.

This chain uses TRBV29-1 with TRBJ1-5; weak D call: TRBD1 (5 bases). CDR1 SQVTM and CDR2 ANQGSEA come from the germline V gene. V dropped 6 bases and J dropped 7 bases, with 16 bases sitting between them. The CDR3 has 13 amino acids. The CDR3 reads CSVEVGTGQPQHF. CDR3 nucleotides: TGCAGCGTCGAGGTAGGGACGGGGCAGCCCCAGCATTTT.

Of note for this clone: Other DNA sequences within the sample encode an identical CDR3. The rearrangement uses TRBV28 and TRBJ1-5; weak D call: TRBD1 (6 bases). Trimming took off 1 base at V and 2 bases at J, with 6 bases between the two ends. The CDR3 is made up of 14 amino acids. Germline V CDR1 and CDR2: MDHEN, SYDVKM. CDR3 region: CASSLSGGNQPQHF. In DNA, the CDR3 is TGTGCCAGCAGTTTATCAGGGGGCAATCAGCCCCAGCATTTT.

The gene calls are TRBV18 and TRBJ2-7; a possible D gene is TRBD1 (6 bases). The CDR3 is 14 residues long. V lost 5 bases and J 2 bases, leaving 13 bases between the germline ends. Germline V gives CDR1 KGHSH, CDR2 LQKENI. CDR3 coding DNA: TGTGCCAGCTCAGGGACAATAGTAGCCTACGAGCAGTACTTC. It encodes CASSGTIVAYEQYF.

The gene calls are TRBV5-1 and TRBJ2-5; D tentatively fits TRBD1 or TRBD2 (5 bases each). The germline CDR1 and CDR2 sequences are SGHRS and YFSETQ. Trimming cost V 7 bases and J 0 bases, with 16 bases left between them. The CDR3 has 15 residues. The DNA of the CDR3 is TGCGCCAGCTCCACCTACCGGGGCAACCAAGAGACCCAGTACTTC. Residues: CASSTYRGNQETQYF. Combining the CDR3 with reference TRBV5-1 and TRBJ2-5 gives the whole variable domain KAGVTQTPRYLIKTRGQQVTLSCSPISGHRSVSWYQQTPGQGLQFLFEYFSETQRNKGNFPGRFSGRQFSNSRSEMNVSTLELGDSALYLCASSTYRGNQETQYFGPGTRLLVL.

The chain couples TRBV24-1 to TRBJ2-2, with 7 bases matching TRBD1. The CDR3 runs to 17 residues. Germline assignment: CDR1 KGHDR and CDR2 SFDVKD. The V gene end was trimmed by 4 bases and the J gene end by 4 bases; junction bases not matched to a gene: 11. The CDR3 bases are TGTGCCACCAGTGACCTGGGAAGAGGGGGCAGCACCGGGGAGCTGTTTTTT. Translating gives CATSDLGRGGSTGELFF.

There are a few counts of this clone. The V and J genes are TRBV5-1 and TRBJ2-7, with TRBD2 identical over 7 bases. The CDR3 runs to 15 residues. V trimming: 0 bases; J trimming: 1 base; junction bases outside the gene matches: 4. The germline V gene has CDR1 SGHRS and CDR2 YFSETQ. This CDR3 reads CASSLDLGGSYEQYF. The CDR3 DNA is TGCGCCAGCAGCTTGGATCTGGGGGGGTCCTACGAGCAGTACTTC. Using reference TRBV5-1 and TRBJ2-7 for the parts outside the CDR3, the full variable domain is KAGVTQTPRYLIKTRGQQVTLSCSPISGHRSVSWYQQTPGQGLQFLFEYFSETQRNKGNFPGRFSGRQFSNSRSEMNVSTLELGDSALYLCASSLDLGGSYEQYFGPGTRLTVT.

V is TRBV5-5 and J is TRBJ1-4; D ambiguous. Trimming took 0 bases from V and 4 from J, leaving 16 bases between them. CDR1 and CDR2 (germline): SGHKS, YYEKEE (reference sequence). The CDR3 sequence is 17 residues long. The CDR3 loop is CASSLAWKRAVNEKLFF. DNA of the CDR3: TGTGCCAGCAGCTTGGCCTGGAAAAGGGCCGTTAATGAAAAACTGTTTTTT. Complete variable domain (other parts from reference TRBV5-5 and TRBJ1-4): DAGVTQSPTHLIKTRGQQVTLRCSPISGHKSVSWYQQVLGQGPQFIFQYYEKEERGRGNFPDRFSARQFPNYSSELNVNALLLGDSALYLCASSLAWKRAVNEKLFFGSGTQLSVL.

The CDR3 region has the DNA TGTGCCAGCAGCGAGGGGGCTGGGAACTATGGCTACACCTTC. It yields the protein CASSEGAGNYGYTF. The chain uses TRBV7-3 and TRBJ1-2; 7 nucleotides match TRBD1. V trimming: 5 bases; J trimming: 2 bases; junction bases outside the gene matches: 5. This CDR3 contains 14 residues. Per germline, CDR1 SGHTA and CDR2 FQGTGA. Full variable domain (missing parts from reference TRBV7-3 and TRBJ1-2): GAGVSQTPSNKVTEKGKYVELRCDPISGHTALYWYRQSLGQGPEFLIYFQGTGAADDSGLPNDRFFAVRPEGSVSTLKIQRTERGDSAVYLCASSEGAGNYGYTFGSGTRLTVV.

The CDR3 DNA sequence: TGTGCCAGCAGACCGGGACAGACCTCCTACGAGCAGTACTTC. This sequence encodes CASRPGQTSYEQYF. The V gene is TRBV21-1, the J gene TRBJ2-7; the D call in the table, TRBD1, was not verified against the DNA. TRBV21-1 is classified as a pseudogene. This CDR3 contains 14 residues.

V is TRBV7-2 and J is TRBJ2-7; D is undetermined. This CDR3 is 14 amino acids long. The germline V and J ends were trimmed by 5 bases and 2 bases, with 13 bases remaining between them. The germline V gene encodes CDR1 SGHTA and CDR2 FQGNSA. CDR3 region: CASSPGLRTYEQYF. The CDR3 DNA reads as TGTGCCAGCAGCCCAGGCCTGCGTACCTACGAGCAGTACTTC. The whole variable domain, remainder taken from reference TRBV7-2 and TRBJ2-7, is GAGVSQSPSNKVTEKGKDVELRCDPISGHTALYWYRQSLGQGLEFLIYFQGNSAPDKSGLPSDRFSAERTGGSVSTLTIQRTQQEDSAVYLCASSPGLRTYEQYFGPGTRLTVT.

The chain recombines TRBV9 with TRBJ1-6; 11 nucleotides align to TRBD1. CDR1 and CDR2 (germline): SGDLS, YYNGEE. The CDR3 has 15 residues. V was clipped by 4 bases and J by 10 bases; unmatched bases: 7. CDR3 sequence (DNA): TGTGCCAGCAGCAATACGGGACAGGGGGGCTCACCCCTCCACTTT. Residues: CASSNTGQGGSPLHF. Together with reference TRBV9 and TRBJ1-6, the CDR3 gives the full variable domain: DSGVTQTPKHLITATGQRVTLRCSPRSGDLSVYWYQQSLDQGLQFLIQYYNGEERAKGNILERFSAQQFPDLHSELNLSSLELGDSALYFCASSNTGQGGSPLHFGNGTRLTVT.

The chain uses TRBV7-9 and TRBJ1-4; no clear D gene. Trimming took 4 bases from V and 4 from J, leaving 13 bases between them. This CDR3 is 15 amino acids long. Germline-derived CDR1 and CDR2 are SEHNR and FQNEAQ (reference sequence). This chain's CDR3 is CASSWRSSDNEKLFF. DNA for the CDR3: TGTGCCAGCAGCTGGAGGAGTTCGGATAATGAAAAACTGTTTTTT.

This rearrangement joins TRBV6-2 or TRBV6-3 to TRBJ1-5, with 7 bases lining up with TRBD1. Unmatched junction bases numbered 4, after V lost 4 bases and J lost 4 bases. Germline-derived CDR1 and CDR2 are MNHEY and SVGEGT. This CDR3 has 14 amino acids. Here the CDR3 reads CASSWTGNNQPQHF. As DNA, the CDR3 is TGTGCCAGCAGTTGGACAGGAAATAATCAGCCCCAGCATTTT.

The V and J genes are TRBV18 and TRBJ1-1; 8 positions match TRBD1. V lost 8 bases and J lost 9; bases outside the gene matches: 11. This CDR3 contains 13 residues. CDR1 is KGHSH, CDR2 LQKENI, per germline. The CDR3 loop reads CASRQGAEGQAFF. The CDR3, as DNA: TGTGCCAGCCGGCAGGGGGCGGAGGGGCAAGCTTTCTTT.

This clone appeared once. The J gene is TRBJ1-4, the V gene TRBV3-1 (or the pseudogene TRBV3-2); TRBD1 agrees at 7 bases. Per germline, CDR1 LGHDT and CDR2 YNNKEL (reference sequence). This CDR3 is 14 amino acids long. Trimming cost V 7 bases and J 2 bases; bases outside gene matches: 4. In DNA form, the CDR3 reads TGTGCCAGCAACGACAGGGCCACTAATGAAAAACTGTTTTTT. This gives the protein CASNDRATNEKLFF.

The V gene is TRBV3-1 (or the pseudogene TRBV3-2), the J gene TRBJ2-7, with D perhaps TRBD2 (5 bases). This CDR3 has 17 amino acids. Germline CDR1 and CDR2: LGHDT and YNNKEL (reference sequence). V lost 3 bases to trimming and J lost 5 bases, with 23 bases between them. The CDR3 protein is CASSQGSAVSRSHEQYF. The CDR3 DNA follows: TGTGCCAGCAGCCAGGGGAGTGCGGTTAGCCGTTCCCACGAGCAGTACTTC.

The chain joins TRBV30 to TRBJ1-6, with 8 bases fitting TRBD1. The CDR3 is 13 residues long. The V and J ends lost 7 bases and 5 bases, in that order; junction bases with no gene match: 4. CDR1 is GTSNPN and CDR2 is SVGIG in the germline V gene (reference sequence). This chain's CDR3 is CASTGGDNSPLHF. The CDR3 DNA is TGTGCCTCCACAGGGGGGGATAATTCACCCCTCCACTTT.